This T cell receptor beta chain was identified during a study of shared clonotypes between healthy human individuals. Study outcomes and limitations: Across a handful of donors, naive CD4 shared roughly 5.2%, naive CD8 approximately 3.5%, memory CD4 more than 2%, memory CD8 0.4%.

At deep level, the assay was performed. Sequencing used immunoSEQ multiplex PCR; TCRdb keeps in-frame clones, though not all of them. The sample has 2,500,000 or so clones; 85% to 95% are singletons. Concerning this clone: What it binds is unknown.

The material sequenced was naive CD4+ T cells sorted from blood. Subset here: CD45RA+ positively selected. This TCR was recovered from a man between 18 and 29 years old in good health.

The CDR3 DNA follows: TGTGCCAGCAGCAAACCGGGACAGTCTTTTCGTGAGCAGTTCTTC. Residues: CASSKPGQSFREQFF. The gene calls are TRBV28 and TRBJ2-1; TRBD1 matches at 7 bases. The CDR3 has 15 amino acids. Germline V gene lookup returns CDR1 MDHEN and CDR2 SYDVKM. Trimming at V came to 6 bases and at J to 9 bases, leaving 14 bases not matched to a gene.